This T cell receptor (beta chain) originates from a study of T cells in Graves' hyperthyroidism and ophthalmopathy (dated by TCRdb to the late 2010s). Broadly, across the study: TCR V-J signatures able to tell the groups apart were searched for in a discovery cohort of 90 to 100 patients, of whom 43 had Graves' ophthalmopathy and around 57 had stable Graves' hyperthyroidism. The study also compared thyroid tissue and blood T-cell repertoires from five or six Graves' hyperthyroidism patients. The 100 discovery patients were divided at random into training and test sets in a 7:3 ratio. According to the paper, TCR Vbeta CDR3 sequencing was carried out on approximately 140 peripheral blood samples, which came from fewer than 50 ophthalmopathy, some 73 hyperthyroidism and roughly 17 progressor patients. An independent validation cohort of around 19 hyperthyroidism patients and 17 patients who later progressed to ophthalmopathy tested prospective prediction of ophthalmopathy. Once sampling was done, hyperthyroidism patients were given methimazole at a starting dose of 30 mg daily, whereas ophthalmopathy patients were given high-dose intravenous methylprednisolone. What the authors observed across the whole study: No statistical method was used to set the sample size in advance, and investigators knew the group allocation. In validation, the model predicted progression to ophthalmopathy a median of around six months before onset, with roughly 68% sensitivity and roughly 73% specificity. Blood samples also contained most of the expanded thyroid clonotypes (frequency above 0.001), which suggests that blood repertoires may reflect thyroid immune responses. A 13 V-J signature model separated ophthalmopathy from stable hyperthyroidism, with about 90% sensitivity and about 81% specificity in cross-validation and 80%/75% in testing.

This clonotype has more than one count but fewer than ten. What antigen it recognizes has not been identified. Per-base quality was not reported, and no clone a single base away is much larger than it. TCR beta CDR3 regions were amplified from RNA transcripts. For the first round of RT-PCR on the TCR CDR3, the HTBI primer set was used together with the Qiagen OneStep RT-PCR kit. Libraries were constructed in a second round of multiplex PCR, after which size selection and purification were carried out. Paired-end sequencing of the libraries was performed with 100 bp reads on an Illumina HiSeq2000. From the authors' description of their analysis: SOAPnuke was used to process the raw data, throwing out any read that contained adapters or uncalled bases, had a mean Phred below 15, or lacked an exact constant-primer or identifier match. High-quality paired reads were merged with COPE v1.2.5, and unique nucleotide sequences were defined as clonotypes. Clonotypes were aligned to IMGT TRBV, TRBD and TRBJ reference segments using MiTCR v1.1. The analysis included only V-J combinations with a frequency above 0.0001, which together covered approximately 99% of the repertoires. The TCS score was defined as F50 (clonal expansion) divided by E x V (chaos), with BLOSUM62-based TCRdist calculated between CDR3 peptides within each V-J. Welch's t-statistics and random forest reduced fewer than 600 V-J features to under 15, which were used in a naive Bayes classifier (R e1071). Clones were called with MiXCR by TCRdb after fastp trimmed the public reads at Q25, and only in-frame beta chains were retained. Rows with a matching CDR3 protein are joined into one entry that keeps the most common DNA and genes. The V and J calls were determined by TCRdb, not by the authors. The sample yields hundreds of thousands of distinct CDR3 sequences; more than 45% were counted once. The ten most abundant clones make up approximately 8.2% of the sample.

Graves' hyperthyroidism was defined as stable when no progression to ophthalmopathy occurred over 18 months of follow-up. Hyperthyroidism patients were aged 18 to 65 years and newly diagnosed, with disease duration of less than 2 months. Exclusion was applied to patients with uncontrolled infections, other autoimmune diseases, pregnancy or lactation. Clinical symptoms, serum thyroxine and TRAb, thyroid ultrasound, and orbital computed tomography formed the basis for the diagnoses. Total RNA was extracted using Trizol reagent, and RNA quality was assessed on an Agilent 2100 Bioanalyzer. The cysteine opens and the phenylalanine closes a CDR3 of 13 amino acids. The only DNA kept is the CDR3, 39 bases in frame from the first base. V is reduced by 4 bases and J by 7 bases, leaving a spacing of 13 bases between them.

The clonotype originates from a woman aged 18-29 years with Graves' hyperthyroidism. Donor details come from another sample of the same person, matched by shared clones. The material sequenced was peripheral blood or thyroid tissue (not recorded which). The V and J segments used are TRBV12-3 or TRBV12-4 and TRBJ1-2; a weak D assignment points to TRBD1 (5 bases agree). The nucleotide sequence is TGTGCCAGCAGTTCCTCAGGGCTGGGTGGCTACACCTTC. It encodes CASSSSGLGGYTF.